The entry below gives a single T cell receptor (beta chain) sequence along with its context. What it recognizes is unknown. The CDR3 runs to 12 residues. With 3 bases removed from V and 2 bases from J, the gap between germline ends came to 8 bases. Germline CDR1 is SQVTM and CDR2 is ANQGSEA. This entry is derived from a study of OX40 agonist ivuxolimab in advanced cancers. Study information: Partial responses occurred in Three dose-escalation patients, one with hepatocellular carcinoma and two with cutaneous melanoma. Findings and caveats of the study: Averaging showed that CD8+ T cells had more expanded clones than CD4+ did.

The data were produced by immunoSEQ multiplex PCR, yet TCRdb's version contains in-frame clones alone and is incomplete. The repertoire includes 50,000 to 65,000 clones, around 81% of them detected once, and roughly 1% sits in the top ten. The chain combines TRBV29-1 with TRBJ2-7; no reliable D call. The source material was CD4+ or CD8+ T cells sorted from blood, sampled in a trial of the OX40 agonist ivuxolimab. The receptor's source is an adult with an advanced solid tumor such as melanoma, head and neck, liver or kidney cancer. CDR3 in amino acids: CSVEVGPYEQYF. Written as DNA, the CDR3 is TGCAGCGTTGAGGTGGGTCCCTACGAGCAGTACTTC.